The present TCR beta chain was sequenced within a study of technical replicates of blood from several donors. TCRdb's copy holds only in-frame clones and misses some; the assay was immunoSEQ multiplex PCR. Of 65,000 to 90,000 clones in the sample, roughly nine tenths were seen once. Sequencing was carried out using T cells isolated from PBMCs. The sequence was collected from a human donor in good health.

The CDR3 DNA is TGTGCCAGCAGCCTTACTCTAGCGGGAGTGTACAATGAGCAGTTCTTC. Translating gives CASSLTLAGVYNEQFF. The chain has TRBV7-9 and TRBJ2-1; 10 nucleotides match TRBD2. Germline V gene lookup returns CDR1 SEHNR and CDR2 FQNEAQ (reference sequence). Unmatched junction bases numbered 8, after V lost 5 bases and J lost 4 bases. CDR3 length: 16 residues.